The clone carrying this T cell receptor (beta chain) was seen a single time. Only CD45RO-negative cells positively selected for CCR7 counted as naive CD8 cells, so terminally differentiated effector memory CD45RA+ cells were excluded. These data come from a study of shared clonotypes between healthy human individuals. Clones were read by immunoSEQ multiplex PCR, and TCRdb kept only the in-frame ones, dropping some. The top ten clones hold 0.09% to 0.13% of a sample with hundreds of thousands of clones, about 95% of them seen once. The sequenced sample was naive CD8+ T cells sorted from blood. The clonotype originates from a woman aged 25 to 39 in good health.

In DNA, the CDR3 is TGTGCCAGCAGTGACTGGGAAGGGTTAAGGCAGTTCTTC. Translation gives CASSDWEGLRQFF. The chain carries TRBV6-4 and TRBJ2-1; D unclear. Germline loops: CDR1 MRHNA, CDR2 SNTAGT. Trimming cost V 1 base and J 12 bases, with 13 bases left between them. This CDR3 comprises 13 residues.